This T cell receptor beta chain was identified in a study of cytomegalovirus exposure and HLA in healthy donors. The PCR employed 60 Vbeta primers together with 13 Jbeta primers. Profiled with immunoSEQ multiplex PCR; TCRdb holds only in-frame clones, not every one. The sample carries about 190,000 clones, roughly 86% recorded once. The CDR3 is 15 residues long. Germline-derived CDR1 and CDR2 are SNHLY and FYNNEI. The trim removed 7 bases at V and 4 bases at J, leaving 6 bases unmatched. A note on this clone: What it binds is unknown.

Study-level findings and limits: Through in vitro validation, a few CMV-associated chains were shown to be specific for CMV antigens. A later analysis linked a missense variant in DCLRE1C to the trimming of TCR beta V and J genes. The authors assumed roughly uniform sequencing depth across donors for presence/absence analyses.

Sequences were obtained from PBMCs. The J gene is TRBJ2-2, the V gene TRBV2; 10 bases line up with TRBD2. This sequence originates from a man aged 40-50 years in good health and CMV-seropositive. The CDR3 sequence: CASTRTSGGTGELFF. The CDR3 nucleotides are TGTGCCAGCACCCGGACTAGCGGCGGCACCGGGGAGCTGTTTTTT.